This passage covers 20 T cell receptor beta chains from one sample sequenced in a study of blood T cells in healthy people across ages. Primers used in a second PCR of roughly 6 to 12 cycles were a sample-barcoded 5' primer and a J-beta primer mix. TCRdb itself ran the 5' RACE reads through MiXCR, one entry per CDR3 protein. The sample includes 1.5 million to 2 million distinct CDR3 sequences, approximately 50% of them seen just once. The sequenced sample was blood. The receptors come from a woman aged 40 to 49 in good health.

This chain joins TRBV9 and TRBJ2-3, with D perhaps given as TRBD1 or TRBD2 (5 bases each). Trimming cost V 0 bases and J 6 bases, with 17 bases left between them. Germline CDR1 is SGDLS and CDR2 is YYNGEE. The CDR3 contains 16 residues. The CDR3: CASSVGGGPGEDTQYF. The CDR3 nucleotides read TGTGCCAGCAGCGTAGGTGGGGGACCAGGAGAGGATACGCAGTATTTT.

This clonotype has more than one count but fewer than ten. The chain combines TRBV15 with TRBJ2-3; no reliable D call. The V gene lost 7 bases and the J gene lost 2 bases, with 28 bases spanning the gap. CDR3 length: 19 amino acids. Per the germline V gene, CDR1 is LNHNV and CDR2 is YYDKDF (reference sequence). The CDR3 sequence is CATMMRPRLTDHNTDTQYF. The CDR3 DNA reads TGTGCCACCATGATGCGACCCCGACTCACTGATCACAACACAGATACGCAGTATTTT.

The chain recombines TRBV6-5 with TRBJ2-1; 7 nucleotides agree with TRBD2. Germline V gene sequence: CDR1 MNHEY, CDR2 SVGAGI. The CDR3 runs to 16 residues. V lost 3 bases to trimming and J lost 6 bases; unmatched junction nucleotides: 11. CDR3 nucleotides: TGTGCCAGCAGTTATCCCCCGGGGGGTGTGGGCAATGAGCAGTTCTTC. It yields the protein CASSYPPGGVGNEQFF.

This chain joins TRBV28 and TRBJ2-2, with TRBD1 identical over 7 bases. The CDR3 is 14 amino acids. CDR1 and CDR2 (germline): MDHEN, SYDVKM. J was trimmed by 0 bases and V by 7 bases; bases with no gene match: 2. CDR3 in amino acids: CASKGGSNTGELFF. CDR3 sequence (DNA): TGTGCCAGCAAAGGGGGCTCGAACACCGGGGAGCTGTTTTTT.

The gene calls are TRBV27 and TRBJ1-2; 10 bases are a match to TRBD1. V was clipped by 4 bases and J by 8 bases; unmatched bases: 13. Per germline, CDR1 MNHEY and CDR2 SMNVEV (reference sequence). This CDR3 has 16 residues. As DNA, the CDR3 is TGTGCCAGCAGTTCCTACCCTCGACAGGGGGCCTGGGGCTACACCTTC. Amino acids: CASSSYPRQGAWGYTF.

The chain joins TRBV2 to TRBJ1-1; 9 bases align to TRBD1. There are 17 residues in the CDR3. Losses at the gene ends were 5 bases for V and 1 base for J; bases not matched to a gene: 11. In germline, CDR1 is SNHLY, CDR2 FYNNEI. CDR3 loop: CASSRPYRGQENTEAFF. Here the CDR3 DNA reads TGTGCCAGCAGTCGACCGTACAGGGGGCAGGAGAACACTGAAGCTTTCTTT.

This clonotype has more than one count but fewer than ten. The genes are TRBV5-1 and TRBJ2-1; a weak D match, TRBD1 (6 bases). CDR3 length: 14 residues. Germline V CDR1 and CDR2: SGHRS, YFSETQ. V lost 5 bases to trimming and J lost 3 bases, with 12 bases between them. The CDR3 is CASRGTGIYNEQFF. CDR3 nucleotides: TGCGCCAGCAGGGGCACAGGGATCTACAATGAGCAGTTCTTC.

The V gene is TRBV5-1, the J gene TRBJ2-3; the D is unclear. Germline V CDR1 and CDR2: SGHRS, YFSETQ. Trimming shortened V by 2 bases and J by 0 bases, and 10 bases separated the two germline ends. The CDR3 consists of 15 residues. The CDR3 sequence: CASSLLAFSTDTQYF. The CDR3 nucleotides read TGCGCCAGCAGCTTATTAGCCTTTAGCACAGATACGCAGTATTTT.

This clonotype came up a few times. The CDR3 region is CASSWGDRSNYGYTF. In DNA form, the CDR3 reads TGCGCCAGCAGCTGGGGGGACAGGAGTAACTATGGCTACACCTTC. J is TRBJ1-2 and V is TRBV5-1, with 8 bases matching TRBD1. V shed 3 bases, J shed 1 base, and the junction held 5 bases outside the gene matches. This CDR3 has 15 amino acids. Germline V lookup: CDR1 SGHRS, CDR2 YFSETQ.

This clonotype was picked up a small number of times. The J gene is TRBJ2-1, the V gene TRBV6-2 or TRBV6-3; D unclear. The ends were cut back, 2 bases at V and 7 bases at J, with 6 bases in the middle. The CDR3 consists of 12 residues. Germline V gene lookup returns CDR1 MNHEY and CDR2 SVGEGT. CDR3 sequence: CASSYGQNEQFF. As DNA, the CDR3 is TGTGCCAGCAGTTACGGGCAAAATGAGCAGTTCTTC.

The rearrangement links TRBV5-1 to TRBJ2-1; TRBD1 matches at 7 bases. Germline V gives CDR1 SGHRS, CDR2 YFSETQ. V dropped 3 bases and J dropped 7; count of bases not matched to a gene: 10. CDR3 size: 15 residues. The CDR3 spells CASSSGSKGQNEQFF. CDR3 coding DNA: TGCGCCAGCAGCTCGGGCTCGAAGGGACAGAATGAGCAGTTCTTC. Together with reference TRBV5-1 and TRBJ2-1, the CDR3 gives the full variable domain: KAGVTQTPRYLIKTRGQQVTLSCSPISGHRSVSWYQQTPGQGLQFLFEYFSETQRNKGNFPGRFSGRQFSNSRSEMNVSTLELGDSALYLCASSSGSKGQNEQFFGPGTRLTVL.

This clonotype was found a few times. This chain's CDR3 is CASSLEMGGNTEAFF. As DNA, the CDR3 is TGCGCCAGCAGCTTGGAGATGGGCGGGAACACTGAAGCTTTCTTT. This rearrangement joins TRBV5-1 to TRBJ1-1; D unclear. The V gene lost 0 bases and the J gene lost 1 base, with 10 bases spanning the gap. The CDR3 is 15 residues long. Germline CDR1 reads SGHRS; CDR2 reads YFSETQ. Using reference TRBV5-1 and TRBJ1-1 for the parts outside the CDR3, the full variable domain is KAGVTQTPRYLIKTRGQQVTLSCSPISGHRSVSWYQQTPGQGLQFLFEYFSETQRNKGNFPGRFSGRQFSNSRSEMNVSTLELGDSALYLCASSLEMGGNTEAFFGQGTRLTVV.

Only one count was recorded for this clonotype. The CDR3 DNA follows: TGTGCCAGCAGCGCGCGACCTACGGGTGAGCAGTTCTTC. Translation: CASSARPTGEQFF. The V and J genes are TRBV7-9 and TRBJ2-1; D unclear. Trimming pared 5 bases from V and 9 bases from J, leaving 14 bases between. The V gene's germline CDR1 is SEHNR and CDR2 FQNEAQ (reference sequence). The CDR3 contains 13 residues.

The genes are TRBV4-3 and TRBJ2-3, with 7 bases matching TRBD1. This CDR3 region has 17 residues. Looked up from germline, CDR1 is LGHNA and CDR2 is YSLEER. V lost 3 bases to trimming and J lost 0 bases; unmatched junction nucleotides: 9. The CDR3 coding sequence is TGCGCCAGCAGCCATAGCCCGGCAGGGGGAAGCACAGATACGCAGTATTTT. This translates into CASSHSPAGGSTDTQYF.

The gene calls are TRBV7-2 and TRBJ2-3; D is unclear. The germline V gene has CDR1 SGHTA and CDR2 FQGNSA. The CDR3 contains 16 residues. Between the trimmed V and J ends, which lost 2 bases and 6 bases, there was a span of 18 bases. This chain's CDR3 is CASSLSATVSSDTQYF. The CDR3 nucleotides read TGTGCCAGCAGCTTATCCGCCACTGTGTCGTCGGATACGCAGTATTTT.

The CDR3 loop reads CASRPPGSRGYTF. In nucleotides, the CDR3 is TGTGCCAGCAGACCTCCAGGGTCTAGGGGCTACACCTTC. The chain uses TRBV28 and TRBJ1-2, with D perhaps matching TRBD1 (5 bases). Germline V gene sequence: CDR1 MDHEN, CDR2 SYDVKM. The CDR3 has 13 residues. The germline V and J ends were trimmed by 6 bases and 8 bases, with 16 bases remaining between them.

The chain carries TRBV5-5 and TRBJ2-7, with TRBD1 as a possible D gene (6 bases). With 0 bases removed from V and 0 bases from J, the gap between germline ends came to 16 bases. This CDR3 region has 17 residues. Germline assignment: CDR1 SGHKS and CDR2 YYEKEE (reference sequence). The CDR3 spells CASSLVTGQGFSYEQYF. The CDR3 DNA reads as TGTGCCAGCAGCTTGGTGACGGGTCAGGGGTTCTCCTACGAGCAGTACTTC.

The chain carries TRBV29-1 and TRBJ2-1; 8 bases map to TRBD2. In germline, CDR1 is SQVTM, CDR2 ANQGSEA. The CDR3 is 15 residues long. The J segment lost 4 bases and the V segment lost 8 bases, leaving 13 bases of the junction unmatched. CDR3 residues: CSIALLAAVYNEQFF. CDR3 DNA: TGCAGCATTGCTCTACTAGCGGCTGTTTACAATGAGCAGTTCTTC.

This clonotype turned up a few times. This sequence joins TRBV7-2 and TRBJ2-4; TRBD2 might be the D (6 bases). V dropped 5 bases and J dropped 0 bases, with 14 bases sitting between them. This CDR3 region has 16 residues. CDR1 is SGHTA and CDR2 is FQGNSA in the germline V gene. This CDR3 reads CASSPGVFIAKNIQYF. CDR3 DNA sequence: TGTGCCAGCAGCCCGGGAGTTTTTATAGCCAAAAACATTCAGTACTTC.

The V and J genes are TRBV20-1 and TRBJ2-7; 8 bases map to TRBD1. Trimming took 6 bases from V and 2 from J; bases not matched to a gene: 9. CDR3 length: 14 residues. Germline lookup yields CDR1 DFQATT and CDR2 SNEGSKA (reference sequence). In DNA form, the CDR3 reads TGCAGTGCGCCCGCGGGACAGGAGACCTACGAGCAGTACTTC. This translates into CSAPAGQETYEQYF.